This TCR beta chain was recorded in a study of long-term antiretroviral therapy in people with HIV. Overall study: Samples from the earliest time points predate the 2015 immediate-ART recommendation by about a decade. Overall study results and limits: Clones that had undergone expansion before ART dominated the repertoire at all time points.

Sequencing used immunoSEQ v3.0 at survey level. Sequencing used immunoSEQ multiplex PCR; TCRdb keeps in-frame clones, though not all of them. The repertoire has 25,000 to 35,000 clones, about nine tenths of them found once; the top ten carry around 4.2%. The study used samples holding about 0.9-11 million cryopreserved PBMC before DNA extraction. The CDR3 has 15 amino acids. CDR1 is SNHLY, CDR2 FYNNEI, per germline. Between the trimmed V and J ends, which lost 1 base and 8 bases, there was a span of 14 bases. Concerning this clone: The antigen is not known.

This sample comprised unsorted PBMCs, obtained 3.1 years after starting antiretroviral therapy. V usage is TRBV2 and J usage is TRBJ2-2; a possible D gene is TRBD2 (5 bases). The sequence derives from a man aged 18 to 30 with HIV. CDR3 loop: CASSEGGRGWGELFF. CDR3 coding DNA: TGTGCCAGCAGTGAAGGTGGCCGAGGGTGGGGGGAGCTGTTTTTT.